This T cell receptor beta chain was sequenced for a study of shared clonotypes between healthy human individuals. The genomic DNA of each subset was split evenly across several immunoSEQ plates. Replicate sorted-subset PCRs were loaded with roughly 200 ng DNA, about 30,000 T cell genomes. TCRdb's table, derived via immunoSEQ multiplex PCR, lists solely in-frame clones and lacks some. The sample lists about 600,000 clones, 95% occurring once. Comments on this clone: Its specificity is not known. Additional DNA sequences in this sample encode the identical CDR3.

Whole-study results and caveats: Across subsets, estimated richness was generally greater for naive than for memory populations. Generation probability values for non-shared clonotypes were lower than those for clonotypes shared by all four donors.

The CDR3 is 15 amino acids. Germline V CDR1 and CDR2: MGHRA, YSYEKL. V trimming: 3 bases; J trimming: 5 bases; junction bases outside the gene matches: 6. As defined, naive CD8 cells were CD45RO-negative and positively selected for CCR7, with terminally differentiated effector memory CD45RA+ cells excluded. The receptor was isolated from a woman in her twenties or thirties in good health. The rearrangement uses TRBV4-1 and TRBJ1-1; TRBD1 matches 10 bases. Material: naive CD8+ T cells sorted from blood. CDR3 coding DNA: TGCGCCAGCAGCCAGGACGGACAGGGGGGAACTGAAGCTTTCTTT. It encodes CASSQDGQGGTEAFF.